This T cell receptor (beta chain) was recorded in a study of cytomegalovirus exposure and HLA in healthy donors. Findings and caveats of the study: As immune exposure information, only CMV serostatus was available. It was taken for granted in presence/absence analyses that sequencing depth across donors was roughly uniform.

In the PCR, 60 Vbeta and 13 Jbeta primers were used. Assay: immunoSEQ multiplex PCR; the TCRdb copy retains only in-frame clones and omits some. Seen here are roughly 66,000 clones, approximately 58% observed once, and the top ten hold roughly 3%. V lost 3 bases to trimming and J lost 3 bases, with 8 bases between them. CDR1 and CDR2 from the germline V gene are KGHSH and LQKENI. This CDR3 region has 14 residues. With regard to this clone: Its antigen is not known.

What was sequenced was PBMCs. V usage is TRBV18 and J usage is TRBJ2-2; D remains ambiguous. The TCR originated in a woman aged 50 to 60 in good health and CMV-seronegative. The CDR3 here is CASSPAPDTGELFF. The CDR3 DNA reads TGTGCCAGCTCACCGGCCCCTGACACCGGGGAGCTGTTTTTT.